The source of this T cell receptor beta chain is a study of T cell repertoires in cytomegalovirus infection. About the study: Both recently identified HLA-C-restricted and well-studied HLA-B-restricted CMV epitopes were used in the study. Evidence of both CMV infection and a matching HLA type came from public TCR beta signatures. Findings and limits, study-wide: Accumulated public TCR beta family frequency recognized individuals carrying CMV together with the relevant HLA. Ex vivo, HLA-C-restricted CMV-specific TCR beta clonotypes prevailed over the rest of the response.

Germline values: CDR1 SGHVT, CDR2 SQSDAQ. The CDR3 spans 16 residues. V was pared by 4 bases and J by 0 bases, with 8 bases of the junction left unmatched. MiXCR, applied by TCRdb to the reads, yields one record per CDR3 protein. Of about 570,000 distinct CDR3 sequences listed, over 35% are singletons. About this clonotype: The antigen remains unidentified.

This sequence originates from a human donor in good health (CMV status not recorded). Some clones in this sample may be carry-over from other donors' samples. The material was cultured PBMCs, obtained from culture after CMV antigen stimulation. The V gene is TRBV7-4, the J gene TRBJ2-7; TRBD1 matches at 8 bases. CDR3 in amino acids: CASSSSRQGSSYEQYF. The CDR3 coding sequence is TGTGCCAGCAGCTCCTCTCGACAGGGGAGCTCCTACGAGCAGTACTTC.